A single sample gave rise to the 13 T cell receptor beta chains below, sequenced in a study of neurological immune-mediated disorders. TCRdb fed the 5' RACE reads into MiXCR, producing one record per CDR3 protein. The table includes about 36,000 distinct CDR3 sequences, over 9% detected once. Sequences were obtained from PBMCs. The receptor set was obtained from a woman aged 30 to 39 with HTLV-1-associated myelopathy (HAM/TSP).

Comment on this clonotype: At one end, the junction sequence differs from germline, possibly due to a read error. The chain combines TRBV7-9 with TRBJ2-1; a possible D gene is TRBD1 (5 bases). The CDR3 consists of 13 residues. CDR1 and CDR2 from the germline V gene are SEHNR and FQNEAQ (reference sequence). CDR3 amino acids: CASSFDSYNEKLF. The CDR3 nucleotides are TGTGCCAGCAGCTTCGACAGCTACAATGAGAAGTTATTC.

Judged by abundance, this clonotype is medium-sized (0.01 to 0.1%). The chain joins TRBV7-2 to TRBJ1-5; no clear D. With 7 bases removed from V and 4 bases from J, the gap between germline ends came to 8 bases. From germline, CDR1 is SGHTA and CDR2 FQGNSA. The CDR3 is 12 amino acids. The CDR3 region has the DNA TGTGCCAGCACCACGGGGAATCAGCCCCAGCATTTT. Translating it yields CASTTGNQPQHF.

This clonotype has a count of ten or more. The chain uses TRBV6-6 and TRBJ2-1, with TRBD1 identical over 7 bases. Germline trimming cut 5 bases from V and 8 bases from J; bases unmatched to any gene: 18. Germline values: CDR1 MNHNY, CDR2 SVGAGI (reference sequence). The CDR3 runs to 17 residues. This CDR3 reads CASSPTVQTGYIDEQFF. The DNA for the CDR3 is TGTGCCAGCAGTCCGACCGTTCAGACAGGGTATATAGATGAGCAGTTCTTC.

In its sample, this clonotype is medium-sized. This chain connects TRBV20-1 to TRBJ1-1; 8 bases match TRBD1. The CDR3 is made up of 16 amino acids. With 0 bases clipped from V and 1 base from J, the junction kept 7 bases outside the gene matches. Germline lookup yields CDR1 DFQATT and CDR2 SNEGSKA (reference sequence). DNA for the CDR3: TGCAGTGCTAGAGATGGGTCAGGGGGCCAGAACACTGAAGCTTTCTTT. It specifies CSARDGSGGQNTEAFF.

This clonotype was seen repeatedly, ten times or more. The chain is built from TRBV20-1 and TRBJ1-2; 7 nucleotides agree with TRBD1. CDR1 is DFQATT, CDR2 SNEGSKA, per germline (reference sequence). The length of the CDR3 is 15 residues. V trimming: 0 bases; J trimming: 5 bases; junction bases outside the gene matches: 9. CDR3 sequence: CSAREGTETQYGYTF. The CDR3 nucleotides are TGCAGTGCTAGAGAGGGGACAGAAACTCAGTATGGCTACACCTTC.

The sample holds many counts of this clonotype. This chain uses TRBV7-2 with TRBJ2-1; 11 bases agree with TRBD2. The trim removed 4 bases at V and 3 bases at J, leaving 2 bases unmatched. Germline V lookup: CDR1 SGHTA, CDR2 FQGNSA. This CDR3 region has 15 residues. CDR3 nucleotides: TGTGCCAGCAGCTCTAGCGGGGGGTTCTACAATGAGCAGTTCTTC. It yields the protein CASSSSGGFYNEQFF. Based on the CDR3 plus reference TRBV7-2 and TRBJ2-1, the full variable domain is GAGVSQSPSNKVTEKGKDVELRCDPISGHTALYWYRQSLGQGLEFLIYFQGNSAPDKSGLPSDRFSAERTGGSVSTLTIQRTQQEDSAVYLCASSSSGGFYNEQFFGPGTRLTVL.

In its sample, this clonotype was seen once. Given a much more abundant clone one base away, this may be a read error. The rearrangement uses TRBV11-2 and TRBJ2-7; D is unresolved. Germline V gene sequence: CDR1 SGHAT, CDR2 FQNNGV. The CDR3 sequence is 14 residues long. The CDR3 nucleotides are TGTACCAGCAGCTTATCGCACAGAAACTACGAGCAGTACTTC. Amino acid sequence: CTSSLSHRNYEQYF.

This clonotype was seen many times. CDR3: CASSLDPEANYGYTF. CDR3 nucleotide sequence: TGCGCCAGCAGCTTGGATCCTGAAGCTAACTATGGCTACACCTTC. The gene calls are TRBV5-1 and TRBJ1-2; D ambiguous. Germline CDR1 SGHRS, CDR2 YFSETQ. This CDR3 comprises 15 residues. The V and J ends lost 0 bases and 0 bases respectively, with 9 bases between them.

This clonotype was detected ten times or more. The chain carries TRBV20-1 and TRBJ1-6; D unclear. Trimming took 2 bases from V and 6 from J, leaving 8 bases between them. Germline CDR1 reads DFQATT; CDR2 reads SNEGSKA (reference sequence). The CDR3 covers 13 residues. The chain's CDR3 is CSARSGLNSPLHF. The CDR3 DNA sequence: TGCAGTGCTAGATCCGGGCTTAATTCACCCCTCCACTTT.

This clonotype came up many times. The chain employs TRBV30 and TRBJ1-2, with D tentatively TRBD1 (6 bases). Trimming removed 4 bases at V and 7 bases at J, with 16 bases between. The germline gives CDR1 GTSNPN, CDR2 SVGIG (reference sequence). This CDR3 is 13 amino acids long. CDR3 bases: TGTGCCTGGACCCCTGGGGGGGCTCGTGGCTACACCTTC. It is translated as CAWTPGGARGYTF.

This clonotype was seen ten or more times. V gene TRBV6-1 combines with J gene TRBJ1-2; TRBD1 is a possible D gene (6 bases). In germline, CDR1 is MNHNS, CDR2 SASEGT. V was clipped by 4 bases and J by 2 bases, with 8 bases between them. The CDR3 totals 13 residues. The CDR3 DNA sequence: TGTGCCAGCAGTGTCGGACAGAACTATGGCTACACCTTC. Protein: CASSVGQNYGYTF.

The V call is TRBV28, the J call TRBJ1-1; a possible D gene is TRBD1 (5 bases). Germline-derived CDR1 and CDR2 are MDHEN and SYDVKM. The V and J ends lost 5 bases and 0 bases respectively, with 13 bases between them. CDR3 size: 15 residues. The CDR3 protein is CASSIRGRVNTEAFF. The CDR3 bases are TGTGCCAGCAGTATTCGGGGACGGGTGAACACTGAAGCTTTCTTT. The entire variable domain, with the rest obtained from reference TRBV28 and TRBJ1-1, is as follows: DVKVTQSSRYLVKRTGEKVFLECVQDMDHENMFWYRQDPGLGLRLIYFSYDVKMKEKGDIPEGYSVSREKKERFSLILESASTNQTSMYLCASSIRGRVNTEAFFGQGTRLTVV.

The sample holds many counts of this clonotype. V and J are TRBV5-1 and TRBJ1-1, with a weak D call TRBD1 (6 bases). The CDR3 is made up of 16 amino acids. CDR1 and CDR2 (germline): SGHRS, YFSETQ. Between the trimmed V and J ends, which lost 2 bases and 1 base, there was a span of 15 bases. CDR3 sequence: CASSFLRQERNTEAFF. In DNA form, the CDR3 reads TGCGCCAGCAGCTTTTTAAGACAGGAGAGGAACACTGAAGCTTTCTTT. Together with reference TRBV5-1 and TRBJ1-1, the CDR3 gives the full variable domain: KAGVTQTPRYLIKTRGQQVTLSCSPISGHRSVSWYQQTPGQGLQFLFEYFSETQRNKGNFPGRFSGRQFSNSRSEMNVSTLELGDSALYLCASSFLRQERNTEAFFGQGTRLTVV.